Given below is one T cell receptor (beta chain) in context. Its antigen is undetermined. This specimen belongs to a study of Ad26.COV2.S vaccination and SARS-CoV-2 variants. Trimming removed 3 bases from V and 1 base from J, with 16 bases in between. The CDR3 has 18 residues. The germline CDR1 and CDR2 sequences are KGHSH and LQKENI. Study results and limitations: Recipients given vaccine exceeded placebo recipients in spike-specific TCR breadth.

Clones were read by immunoSEQ multiplex PCR, and TCRdb kept only the in-frame ones, dropping some. The sample includes around 450,000 clones, approximately 92% of them seen just once. As for treatment: 15 to 20 received Ad26.COV2.S at low or high dose, single or two shots; roughly five received placebo; per-sample allocation not given. After the first vaccine or placebo injection, samples were drawn on day 63. This chain connects TRBV18 to TRBJ1-6; unclear D gene. The sample here was peripheral blood, taken in a trial of Ad26.COV2.S vaccine versus placebo. The sequence came from a person between 18 and 59 years old who received the Ad26.COV2.S COVID-19 vaccine or a placebo. The CDR3, as DNA: TGTGCCAGCTCACCGGTCCAAGATTTGTCGTCCTATAATTCACCCCTCCACTTT. It yields the protein CASSPVQDLSSYNSPLHF.